Sequencing of this T cell receptor beta chain was carried out in a study of spatial heterogeneity in lung cancer. Study-level results: In tumors, expanded intratumoral alpha and beta TCR counts tracked mutation counts.

TCRdb analysed the 5' RACE reads with MiXCR anew, one entry per CDR3 protein. The repertoire holds nearly 25,000 distinct CDR3 sequences, with about 9.3% as singletons. This clonotype came up many times. Its antigen is still unknown. The time point denotes: sample taken at primary tumor resection. Sequencing used lung tumor tissue, obtained at surgery. This receptor was obtained from a male donor with early-stage non-small cell lung cancer.

CDR3 region: CSAPDRDSSPLHF. CDR3 bases: TGCAGTGCTCCCGATAGGGACAGTTCACCCCTCCACTTT. This sequence joins TRBV20-1 and TRBJ1-6; 7 positions match TRBD1. CDR1 and CDR2 (germline): DFQATT, SNEGSKA (reference sequence). The length of the CDR3 is 13 residues. V lost 5 bases, J lost 9 bases, and 7 bases stayed unmatched.